Listed below are T cell receptor beta chains from one sample, sequenced in a study of T-cell memory formation after mild COVID-19. TCRdb analysed the 5' RACE reads with MiXCR anew, one entry per CDR3 protein. Counted here are under 400,000 distinct CDR3 sequences, more than 20% occurring once; the ten biggest clones make up about an eighth. Source material: PBMCs or a T cell subset sorted from them (not recorded which). Receptors were obtained from an adult woman who had mild COVID-19 (a few samples of this study predate the infection). Cell type and time point are not known. Each CDR3 is given without its conserved first and last residue.

v_gene: TRBV12-3/TRBV12-4; CDR3aa: ASKPDSYEQY
v_gene: TRBV15; CDR3aa: ATSRDSDTDTQY
v_gene: TRBV21-1; CDR3aa: ASSKGEAKNIQY
v_gene: TRBV20-1; CDR3aa: SARATASGETDTQY
v_gene: TRBV20-1; CDR3aa: SARLPRGGSYEQY
v_gene: TRBV5-5; CDR3aa: ASSLAWGGTDTQY
v_gene: TRBV5-1; CDR3aa: ASSLLTGVIMYNEQF
v_gene: TRBV11-3; CDR3aa: ASSLRTGLGGAF
v_gene: TRBV28; CDR3aa: ASRASGARSEKLF
v_gene: TRBV7-2; CDR3aa: ASSSSLAGGPNTQY
v_gene: TRBV27; CDR3aa: ASSLEGGREAYEQY
v_gene: TRBV25-1; CDR3aa: ASSEILPETQY
v_gene: TRBV6-1; CDR3aa: ASRGQIYNEQF
v_gene: TRBV9; CDR3aa: ASNSGQGSYEQY
v_gene: TRBV9; CDR3aa: ASSPYATAYEQY
v_gene: TRBV5-3; CDR3aa: ARSHNKIAASSGEQF
v_gene: TRBV7-9; CDR3aa: ASSLGQGPQETQY